This T cell receptor beta chain was retrieved from a study of spatial heterogeneity in lung cancer (dated by TCRdb to about 2019). About the investigation overall: Beta-chain transcripts were consistently detected in greater numbers than alpha-chain transcripts, which likely reflects a higher abundance of beta-chain transcripts. In the raw uncorrected reads, each unique combination of TCR and UMI appeared on average more than ten times. The study quantitatively compared TCR alpha and beta repertoires across multiple tumor regions, matched nontumor lung and blood in non-small cell lung cancer. The study linked features of the TCR repertoire to counts of nonsynonymous mutations, which were determined by whole-exome sequencing of tumor tissue. At surgery, both alpha and beta chains were TCR-sequenced in over 200 tumor regions, fewer than 85 matched nontumor lung samples and a few dozen PBMC samples. General study outcomes and caveats: Ubiquitous expanded tumor TCRs showed up in blood more often at tumor resection than at routine follow-up. Confirming at a functional level the hypothesis that regional TCRs recognize regional mutations was considered to require additional single-cell paired TCR alpha and beta sequencing.

Sample time point, as interpreted from the label and publication: sample taken at primary tumor resection. Without any cell sorting, TCR sequencing was performed on whole RNA extracted either from tumor and nontumor lung tissue or from cryopreserved PBMC samples. Donors were approximately 72 patients with early-stage, untreated non-small cell lung cancer from the lung TRACERx cohort. Patients were selected for TCR sequencing only if sufficient RNA was available from at least two tumor regions. The method was 5' RACE. The data were produced on a NextSeq 500. To allow correction of PCR and sequencing errors, the TCR library protocol tagged every TCR cDNA molecule with a unique molecular identifier. Processing in the source paper ran as follows. TCR identification, UMI-based error correction and CDR3 extraction were all carried out with Decombinator tools. TCRs above a frequency of 2 per 1,000, corresponding to the top 1% of the tumor frequency distribution, were defined as expanded. Renyi diversity was computed with the R vegan package after each repertoire had been subsampled 100 times to 5,000 TCRs. CDR3 similarity networks were built from amino acid triplet string-kernel similarity, with CDR3s being connected when pairwise similarity was above 0.82. TCRdb reworked the public reads: Q25 trimming with fastp, MiXCR clone assembly, productive beta chains retained. Every distinct CDR3 protein forms one entry, paired with its most common genes and DNA. These V and J calls derive from TCRdb rather than the authors' analysis. Across this sample there are roughly 11,000 distinct CDR3 sequences, with 15% to 20% seen only once. The ten largest account for around 50% of the sample.

The CDR3 holds 13 amino acids from the cysteine to the phenylalanine. Kept here is only the CDR3 DNA, which spans 39 bases and is read in frame from base 1. Relative to germline, V is 7 bases shorter and J is 2 bases shorter, with 11 bases between their ends. Looking up the germline V gene (reference sequence) yields CDR1 LNHNV and CDR2 YYDKDF. With respect to this clonotype: Its specific antigen is unknown. Per-nucleotide qualities are absent, and no much larger clonotype sits a single base away.

The chain is assembled from TRBV15 and TRBJ1-2; the D gene is perhaps TRBD1, on 5 matching bases. The specimen comprised PBMCs, sampled at surgery. The receptor's source is a male donor with early-stage non-small cell lung cancer. The DNA reads as follows: TGTGCCACCACCCAAGACAGAAACTATGGCTACACCTTC. Its amino acids are CATTQDRNYGYTF.